The text below deals with one TCR beta chain. At least ten counts were recorded for this clonotype. It lacks a known antigen. Qualities for individual bases were not recorded, and no much larger clone is one base off. This specimen belongs to a study of early T cells in non-severe SARS-CoV-2 infection (dated by TCRdb to the early 2020s). Regarding the research as a whole: TCR sequencing used bulk RNA from unsorted whole blood, so alpha and beta chains could not be paired.

This was a case-control study nested in a cohort of healthcare workers in London, UK, who had nasopharyngeal swab PCR tests and blood samples taken every week. Between 23 and 31 March 2020, the week of the UK lockdown, healthcare workers were enrolled and then followed up weekly for as long as 16 weeks. Preparation of the library involved 5' RACE. Sequencing was carried out with a NextSeq 500. To correct for sequencing error and PCR bias, the TCR library protocol tagged individual cDNA molecules with unique molecular identifiers. Sequencing covered both TCR alpha and beta chains, and within each sample the abundances of alpha and beta sequences were tightly co-correlated. The study's own analysis went as follows. Decombinator V4 was used to annotate the V gene, J gene and CDR3 of the TCR sequences. Expanded TCRs were defined as changing significantly between any two time points under a Poisson model with p below 0.0001. Abundances of TCRs were expressed as counts per million after normalisation to the total number of TCRs sequenced in each sample. MAIT TCRs were defined by TRAV1-2 paired with TRAJ12, TRAJ20 or TRAJ33, and iNKT TCRs by TRAV10 paired with TRAJ18. VDJdb, accessed on 1 November 2021, was searched for TCRs annotated for CMV, EBV and SARS-CoV-2, and TCRs annotated for more than one antigen were excluded. TCRdb cleaned the public reads at Q25 with fastp, built clones with MiXCR and kept in-frame beta chains. Here each entry gathers all rows of one CDR3 protein and keeps the most common genes and DNA. Here the V and J calls rest on TCRdb's processing, not on the authors' analysis. Counted in this sample were just over 60,000 distinct CDR3 sequences; less than 10% of them appeared once. Of the sample, over 1% is held by the ten largest clones.

Study-wide findings and limitations: Matching against VDJdb was skewed toward anti-spike CD8 responses, likely underestimated virus-specific expansions, and missed private and CD4 specificities.

Trimming costs V 1 base and J 0 bases, and their ends lie 7 bases apart. Its CDR3 holds 15 amino acids, cysteine through phenylalanine. Only the CDR3 DNA stays, 45 bases, in frame from base 1. The sequence is built from TRBV12-3 or TRBV12-4 and TRBJ1-5, with no reliable assignment of the D segment. The clonotype originates from an adult who was a healthcare worker with PCR-confirmed SARS-CoV-2 infection or an uninfected control (not recorded which). Sequencing used whole blood. The DNA is as follows: TGTGCCAGCAGTTTAGTGGCCTATAGCAATCAGCCCCAGCATTTT. Its protein is CASSLVAYSNQPQHF.